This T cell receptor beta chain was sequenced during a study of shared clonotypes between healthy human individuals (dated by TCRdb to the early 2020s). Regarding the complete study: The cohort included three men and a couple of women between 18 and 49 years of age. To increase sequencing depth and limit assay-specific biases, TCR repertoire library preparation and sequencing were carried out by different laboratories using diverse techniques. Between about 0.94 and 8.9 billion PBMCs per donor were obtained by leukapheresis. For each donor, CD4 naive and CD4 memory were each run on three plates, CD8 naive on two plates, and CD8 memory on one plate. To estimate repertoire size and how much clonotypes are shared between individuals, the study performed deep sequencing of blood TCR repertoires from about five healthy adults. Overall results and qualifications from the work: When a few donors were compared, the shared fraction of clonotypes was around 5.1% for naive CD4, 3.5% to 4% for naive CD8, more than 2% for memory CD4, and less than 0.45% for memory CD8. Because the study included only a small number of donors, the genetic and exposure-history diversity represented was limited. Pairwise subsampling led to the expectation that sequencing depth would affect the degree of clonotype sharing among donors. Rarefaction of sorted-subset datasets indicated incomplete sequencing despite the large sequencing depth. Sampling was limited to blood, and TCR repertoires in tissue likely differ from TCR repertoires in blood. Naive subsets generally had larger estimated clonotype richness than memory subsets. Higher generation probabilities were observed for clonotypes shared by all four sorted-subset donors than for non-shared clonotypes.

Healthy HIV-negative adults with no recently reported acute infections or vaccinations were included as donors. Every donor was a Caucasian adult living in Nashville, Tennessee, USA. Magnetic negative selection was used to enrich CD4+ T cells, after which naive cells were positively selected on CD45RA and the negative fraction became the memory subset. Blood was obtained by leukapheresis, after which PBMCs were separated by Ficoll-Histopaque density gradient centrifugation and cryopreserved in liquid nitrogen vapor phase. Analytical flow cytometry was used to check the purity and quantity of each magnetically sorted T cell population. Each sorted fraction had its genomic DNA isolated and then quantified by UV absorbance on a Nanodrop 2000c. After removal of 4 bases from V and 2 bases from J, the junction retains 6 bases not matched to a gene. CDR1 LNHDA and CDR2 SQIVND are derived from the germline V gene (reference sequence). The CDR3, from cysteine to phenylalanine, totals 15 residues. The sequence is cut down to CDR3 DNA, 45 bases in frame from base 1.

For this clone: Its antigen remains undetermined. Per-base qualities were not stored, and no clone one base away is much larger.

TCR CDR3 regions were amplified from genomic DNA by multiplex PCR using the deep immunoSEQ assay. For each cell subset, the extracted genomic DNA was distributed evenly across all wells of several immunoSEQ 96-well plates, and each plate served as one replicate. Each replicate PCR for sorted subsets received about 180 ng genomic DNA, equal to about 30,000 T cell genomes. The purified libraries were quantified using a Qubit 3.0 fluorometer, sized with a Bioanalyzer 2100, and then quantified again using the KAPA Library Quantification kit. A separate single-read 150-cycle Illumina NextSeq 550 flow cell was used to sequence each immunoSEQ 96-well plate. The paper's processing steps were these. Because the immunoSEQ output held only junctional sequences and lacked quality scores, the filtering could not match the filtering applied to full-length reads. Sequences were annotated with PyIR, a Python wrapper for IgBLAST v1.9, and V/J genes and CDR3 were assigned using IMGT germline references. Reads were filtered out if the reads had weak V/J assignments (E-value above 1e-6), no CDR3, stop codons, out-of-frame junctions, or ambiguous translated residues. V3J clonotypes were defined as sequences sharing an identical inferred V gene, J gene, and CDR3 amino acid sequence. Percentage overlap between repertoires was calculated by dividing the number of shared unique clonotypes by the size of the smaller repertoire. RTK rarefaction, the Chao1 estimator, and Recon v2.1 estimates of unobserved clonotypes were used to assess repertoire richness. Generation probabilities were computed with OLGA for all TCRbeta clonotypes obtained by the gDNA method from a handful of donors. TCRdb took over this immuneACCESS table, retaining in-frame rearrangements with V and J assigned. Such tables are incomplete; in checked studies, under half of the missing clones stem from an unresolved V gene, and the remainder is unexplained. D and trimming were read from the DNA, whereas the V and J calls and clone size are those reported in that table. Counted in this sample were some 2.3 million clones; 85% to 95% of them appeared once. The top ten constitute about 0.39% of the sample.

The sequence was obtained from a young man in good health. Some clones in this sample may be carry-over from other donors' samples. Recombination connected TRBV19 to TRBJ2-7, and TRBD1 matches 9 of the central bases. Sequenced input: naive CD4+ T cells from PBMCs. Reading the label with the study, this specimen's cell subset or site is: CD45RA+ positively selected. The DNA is TGTGCCAGTAGTACCCGGACAGGGGTCCCCTACGAGCAGTACTTC. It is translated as CASSTRTGVPYEQYF.